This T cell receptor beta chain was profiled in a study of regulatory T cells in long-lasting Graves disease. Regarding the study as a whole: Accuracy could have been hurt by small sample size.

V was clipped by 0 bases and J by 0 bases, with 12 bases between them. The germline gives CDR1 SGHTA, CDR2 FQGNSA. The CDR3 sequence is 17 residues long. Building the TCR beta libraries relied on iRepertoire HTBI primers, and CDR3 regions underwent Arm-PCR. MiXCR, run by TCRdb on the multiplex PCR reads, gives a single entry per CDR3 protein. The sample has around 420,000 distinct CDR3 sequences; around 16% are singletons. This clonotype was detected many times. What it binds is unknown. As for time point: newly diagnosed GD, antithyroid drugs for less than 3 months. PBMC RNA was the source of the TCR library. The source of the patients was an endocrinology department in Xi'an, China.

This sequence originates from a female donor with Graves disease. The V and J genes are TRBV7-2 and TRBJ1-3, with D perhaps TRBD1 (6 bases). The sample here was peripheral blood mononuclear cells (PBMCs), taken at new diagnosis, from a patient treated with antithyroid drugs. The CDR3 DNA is TGTGCCAGCAGCTTAGCGTCCGGCAGGGGCTCTGGAAACACCATATATTTT. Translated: CASSLASGRGSGNTIYF. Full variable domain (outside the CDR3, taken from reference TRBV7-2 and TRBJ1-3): GAGVSQSPSNKVTEKGKDVELRCDPISGHTALYWYRQSLGQGLEFLIYFQGNSAPDKSGLPSDRFSAERTGGSVSTLTIQRTQQEDSAVYLCASSLASGRGSGNTIYFGEGSWLTVV.